This TCR beta chain was found in a study of T cell repertoires in cytomegalovirus infection. For the study at large: The authors used CMV epitopes that were HLA-C-restricted (recently identified) and HLA-B-restricted (well studied). Indications came from public TCR beta signatures; they pointed to CMV infection and to a matching HLA type. Points from the study as a whole: Cumulative public TCR beta family frequency identified CMV carriers with the relevant HLA. The study found HLA-C-restricted CMV-specific TCR beta clonotypes dominating the ex vivo response.

V trimming: 5 bases; J trimming: 6 bases; junction bases outside the gene matches: 9. This CDR3 has 15 amino acids. The V gene's germline CDR1 is MNHEY and CDR2 SMNVEV (reference sequence). TCRdb fed the reads into MiXCR, producing one record per CDR3 protein. Of about 920,000 distinct CDR3 sequences detected, around a third appear once; the ten largest clones hold more than 13%. This clonotype was recorded many times. Its target is unknown. V usage is TRBV27 and J usage is TRBJ1-5, with 8 bases lining up with TRBD1. The clonotype was recovered from a human donor in good health (CMV status not recorded). Some clones in this sample may be carry-over from other donors' samples. The sample consisted of cultured CD8+ T cells from PBMCs, taken from culture after CMV antigen stimulation. The CDR3 DNA follows: TGTGCCAGCAGTCCGAGGACAGGGTGGGGTCAGCCCCAGCATTTT. This sequence encodes CASSPRTGWGQPQHF.